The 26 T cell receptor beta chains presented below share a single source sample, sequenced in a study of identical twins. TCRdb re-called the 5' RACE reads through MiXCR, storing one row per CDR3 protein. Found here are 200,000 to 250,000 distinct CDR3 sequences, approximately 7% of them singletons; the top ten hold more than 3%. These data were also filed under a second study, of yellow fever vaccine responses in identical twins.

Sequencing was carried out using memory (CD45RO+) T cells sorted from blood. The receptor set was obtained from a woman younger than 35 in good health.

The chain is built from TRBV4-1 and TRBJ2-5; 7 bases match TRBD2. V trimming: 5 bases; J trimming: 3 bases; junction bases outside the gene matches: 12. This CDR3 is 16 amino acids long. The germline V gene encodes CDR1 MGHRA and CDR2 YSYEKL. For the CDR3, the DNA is TGCGCCAGCAGCATGGGTACGGGGGGAAGAAAAGAGACCCAGTACTTC. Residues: CASSMGTGGRKETQYF.

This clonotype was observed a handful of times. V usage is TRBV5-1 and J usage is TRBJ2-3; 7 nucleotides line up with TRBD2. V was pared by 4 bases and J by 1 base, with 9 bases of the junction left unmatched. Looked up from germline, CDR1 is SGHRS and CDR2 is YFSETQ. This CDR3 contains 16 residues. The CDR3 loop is CASSVGWGGGTDTQYF. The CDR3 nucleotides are TGCGCCAGCAGCGTCGGATGGGGGGGGGGCACAGATACGCAGTATTTT.

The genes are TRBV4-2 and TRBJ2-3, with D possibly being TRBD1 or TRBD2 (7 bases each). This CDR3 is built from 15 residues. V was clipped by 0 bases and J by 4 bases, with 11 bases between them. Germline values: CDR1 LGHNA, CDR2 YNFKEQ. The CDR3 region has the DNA TGTGCCAGCAGCCAAGATCAGGGGGGGGCAGATACGCAGTATTTT. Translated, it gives CASSQDQGGADTQYF.

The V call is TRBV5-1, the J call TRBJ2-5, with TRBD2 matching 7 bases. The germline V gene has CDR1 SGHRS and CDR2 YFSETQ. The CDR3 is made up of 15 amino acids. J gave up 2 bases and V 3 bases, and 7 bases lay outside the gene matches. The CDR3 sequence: CASSSRGVLQETQYF. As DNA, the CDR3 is TGCGCCAGCAGCTCCCGGGGGGTCTTACAAGAGACCCAGTACTTC.

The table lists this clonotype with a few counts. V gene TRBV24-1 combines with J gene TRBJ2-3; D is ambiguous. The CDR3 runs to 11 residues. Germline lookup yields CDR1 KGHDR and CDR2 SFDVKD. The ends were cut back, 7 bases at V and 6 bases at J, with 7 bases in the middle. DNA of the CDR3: TGTGCCACCAGGGCCGGGGATACGCAGTATTTT. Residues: CATRAGDTQYF.

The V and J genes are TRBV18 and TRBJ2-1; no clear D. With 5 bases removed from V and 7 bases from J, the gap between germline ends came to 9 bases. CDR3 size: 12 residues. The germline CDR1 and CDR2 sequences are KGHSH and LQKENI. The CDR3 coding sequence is TGTGCCAGCTCAAAGGACCGTAATGAGCAGTTCTTC. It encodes CASSKDRNEQFF.

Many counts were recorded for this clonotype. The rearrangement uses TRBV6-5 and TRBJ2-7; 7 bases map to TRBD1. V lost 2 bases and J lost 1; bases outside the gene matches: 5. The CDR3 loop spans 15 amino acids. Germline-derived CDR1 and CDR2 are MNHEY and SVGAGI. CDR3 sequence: CASSYKTGQSYEQYF. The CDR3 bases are TGTGCCAGCAGTTACAAAACGGGACAGTCCTACGAGCAGTACTTC.

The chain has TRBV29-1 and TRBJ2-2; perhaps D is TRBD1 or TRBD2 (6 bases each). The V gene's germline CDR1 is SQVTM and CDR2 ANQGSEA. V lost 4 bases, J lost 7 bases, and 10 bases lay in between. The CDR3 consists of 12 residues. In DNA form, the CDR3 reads TGCAGCGTTGGAGGGGGGAACGGGGAGCTGTTTTTT. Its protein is CSVGGGNGELFF.

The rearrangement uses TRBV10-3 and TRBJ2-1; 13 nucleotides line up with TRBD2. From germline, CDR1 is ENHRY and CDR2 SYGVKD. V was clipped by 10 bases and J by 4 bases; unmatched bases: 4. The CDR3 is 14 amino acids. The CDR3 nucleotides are TGTGCCACCAGGACTAGCGGGAGTTACAATGAGCAGTTCTTC. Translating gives CATRTSGSYNEQFF.

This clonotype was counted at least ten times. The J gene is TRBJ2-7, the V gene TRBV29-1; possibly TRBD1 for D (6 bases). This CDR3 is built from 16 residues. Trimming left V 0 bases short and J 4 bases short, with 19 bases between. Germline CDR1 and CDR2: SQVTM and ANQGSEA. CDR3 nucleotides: TGCAGCGTTGAAGAAAGGGGGTTGGCGGCCCGGTACGAGCAGTACTTC. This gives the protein CSVEERGLAARYEQYF.

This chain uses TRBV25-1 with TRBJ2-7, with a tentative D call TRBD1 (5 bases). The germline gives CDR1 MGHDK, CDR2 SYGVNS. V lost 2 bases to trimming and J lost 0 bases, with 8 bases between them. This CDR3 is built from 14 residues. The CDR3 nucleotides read TGTGCCAGCAGTGAAAAGGACAACTCCTACGAGCAGTACTTC. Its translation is CASSEKDNSYEQYF.

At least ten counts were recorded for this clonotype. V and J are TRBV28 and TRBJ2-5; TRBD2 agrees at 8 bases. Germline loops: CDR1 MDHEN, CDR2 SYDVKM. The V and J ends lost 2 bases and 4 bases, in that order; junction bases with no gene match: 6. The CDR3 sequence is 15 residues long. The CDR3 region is CASSLNGRAGETQYF. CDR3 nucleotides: TGTGCCAGCAGTTTAAACGGGAGGGCCGGAGAGACCCAGTACTTC.

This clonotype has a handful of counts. CDR3 coding DNA: TGTGCCAGCAGCCTCCGGGACAGGGTTAACACTGAAGCTTTCTTT. Translated: CASSLRDRVNTEAFF. The chain links TRBV7-9 to TRBJ1-1, with 9 bases that match TRBD1. Germline lookup yields CDR1 SEHNR and CDR2 FQNEAQ (reference sequence). The CDR3 runs to 15 residues. The V gene end was trimmed by 5 bases and the J gene end by 2 bases; junction bases not matched to a gene: 6. The full variable domain, in which reference TRBV7-9 and TRBJ1-1 provide the parts outside the CDR3, is DTGVSQNPRHKITKRGQNVTFRCDPISEHNRLYWYRQTLGQGPEFLTYFQNEAQLEKSRLLSDRFSAERPKGSFSTLEIQRTEQGDSAMYLCASSLRDRVNTEAFFGQGTRLTVV.

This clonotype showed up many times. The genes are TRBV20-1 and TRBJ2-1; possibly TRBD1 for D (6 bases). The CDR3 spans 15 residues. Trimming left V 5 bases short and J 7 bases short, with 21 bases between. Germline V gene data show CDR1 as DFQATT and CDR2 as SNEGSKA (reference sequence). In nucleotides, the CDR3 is TGCAGTGCTGACGCCGGCACAGGGATGAGGAATGAGCAGTTCTTC. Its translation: CSADAGTGMRNEQFF.

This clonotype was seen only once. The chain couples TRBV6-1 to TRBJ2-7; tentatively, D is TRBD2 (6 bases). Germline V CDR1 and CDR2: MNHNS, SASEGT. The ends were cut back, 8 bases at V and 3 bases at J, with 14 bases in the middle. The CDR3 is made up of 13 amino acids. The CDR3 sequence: CASGVGGSYEQYV. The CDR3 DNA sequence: TGTGCCAGCGGGGTCGGGGGTAGCTACGAGCAGTACGTC.

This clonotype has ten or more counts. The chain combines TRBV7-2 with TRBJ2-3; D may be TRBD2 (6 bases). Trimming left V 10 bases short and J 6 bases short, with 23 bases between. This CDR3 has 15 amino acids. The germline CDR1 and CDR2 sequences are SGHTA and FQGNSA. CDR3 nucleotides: TGTGCCACGTCTCACCGGGGGAACCTAGGGGATACGCAGTATTTT. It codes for CATSHRGNLGDTQYF.

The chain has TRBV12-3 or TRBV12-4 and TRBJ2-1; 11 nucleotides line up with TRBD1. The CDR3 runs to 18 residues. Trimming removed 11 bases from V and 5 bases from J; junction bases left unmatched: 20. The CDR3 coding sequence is TGTGCCCGCCGTACCGCCGGGACAGGGGGTTTTAAGGACAATGAGCAGTTCTTC. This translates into CARRTAGTGGFKDNEQFF.

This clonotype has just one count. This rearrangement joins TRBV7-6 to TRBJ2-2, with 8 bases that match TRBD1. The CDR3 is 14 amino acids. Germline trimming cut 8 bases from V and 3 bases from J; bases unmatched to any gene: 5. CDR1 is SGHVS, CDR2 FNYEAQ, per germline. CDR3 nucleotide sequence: TGTGCCAGCCTAGACAGGGGTTACACCGGGGAGCTGTTTTTT. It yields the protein CASLDRGYTGELFF.

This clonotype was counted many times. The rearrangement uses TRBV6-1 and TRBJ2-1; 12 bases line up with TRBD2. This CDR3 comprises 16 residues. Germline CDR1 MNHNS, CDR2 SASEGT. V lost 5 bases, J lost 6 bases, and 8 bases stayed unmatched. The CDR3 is CASSPETSGSSNEQFF. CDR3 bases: TGTGCCAGCAGTCCTGAGACTAGCGGGAGCAGCAATGAGCAGTTCTTC.

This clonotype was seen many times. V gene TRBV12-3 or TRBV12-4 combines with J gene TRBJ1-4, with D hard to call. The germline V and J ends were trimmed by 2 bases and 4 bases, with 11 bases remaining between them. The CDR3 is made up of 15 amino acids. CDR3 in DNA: TGTGCCAGCAGTTTATCGGTGGGCCTTAATGAAAAACTGTTTTTT. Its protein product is CASSLSVGLNEKLFF.

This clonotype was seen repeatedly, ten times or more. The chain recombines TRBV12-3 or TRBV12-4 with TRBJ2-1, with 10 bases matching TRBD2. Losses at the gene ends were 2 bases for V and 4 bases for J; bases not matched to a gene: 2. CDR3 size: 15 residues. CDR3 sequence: CASSLLAGEYNEQFF. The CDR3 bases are TGTGCCAGCAGTTTACTAGCGGGGGAGTACAATGAGCAGTTCTTC.

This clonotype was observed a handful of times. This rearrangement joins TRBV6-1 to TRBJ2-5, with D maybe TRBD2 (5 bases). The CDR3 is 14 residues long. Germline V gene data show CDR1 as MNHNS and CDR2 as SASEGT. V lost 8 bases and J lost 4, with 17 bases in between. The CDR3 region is CASERPLARETQYF. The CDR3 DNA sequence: TGTGCCAGCGAGCGACCGCTAGCTCGAGAGACCCAGTACTTC.

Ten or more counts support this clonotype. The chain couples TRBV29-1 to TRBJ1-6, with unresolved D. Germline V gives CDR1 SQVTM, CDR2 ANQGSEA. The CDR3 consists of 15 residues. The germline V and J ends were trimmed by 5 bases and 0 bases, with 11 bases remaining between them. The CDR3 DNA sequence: TGCAGCGTTATTGTCGGGAGCTCCTATAATTCACCCCTCCACTTT. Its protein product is CSVIVGSSYNSPLHF.

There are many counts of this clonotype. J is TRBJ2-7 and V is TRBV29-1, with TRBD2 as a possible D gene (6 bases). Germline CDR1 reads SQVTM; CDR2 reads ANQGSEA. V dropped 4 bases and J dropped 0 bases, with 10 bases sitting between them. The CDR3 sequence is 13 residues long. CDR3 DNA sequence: TGCAGCGTTGCCGGGAGCTACTCCTACGAGCAGTACTTC. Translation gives CSVAGSYSYEQYF.

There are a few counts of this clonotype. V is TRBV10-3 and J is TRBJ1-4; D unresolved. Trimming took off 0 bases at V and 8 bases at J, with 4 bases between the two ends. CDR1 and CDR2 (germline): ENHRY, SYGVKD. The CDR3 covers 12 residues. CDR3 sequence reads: CAISESPEKLFF. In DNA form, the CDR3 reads TGTGCCATCAGTGAGTCCCCCGAAAAACTGTTTTTT.

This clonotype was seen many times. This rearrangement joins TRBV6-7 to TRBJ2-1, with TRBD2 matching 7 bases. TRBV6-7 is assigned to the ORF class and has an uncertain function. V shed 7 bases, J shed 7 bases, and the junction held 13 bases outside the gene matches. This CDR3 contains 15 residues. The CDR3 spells CASILSGEAGNEQFF. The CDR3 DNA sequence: TGTGCCAGCATCCTGAGCGGGGAGGCAGGGAATGAGCAGTTCTTC.